This entry is about one T cell receptor beta chain. The table lists this clonotype with many counts. The specificity of this receptor is unknown. The sample holds no much larger clone one base away, and base qualities are not on file. The data are from a study of glioma-infiltrating T cells listed by TCRdb under 2016. Turning to the overall study: The study sequenced TCR alpha- and beta-chain repertoires from glioma tissue, from non-neoplastic brain tissue and from matched peripheral blood mononuclear cells. To gauge divergence between tissue and blood T-cell populations, every tissue-infiltrating repertoire was compared against the peripheral blood repertoire from the same patient. Three low-grade glioma patients, several primary glioblastoma patients, and three non-glioma patients who contributed non-neoplastic brain tissue made up the paired cohort. Study-level results and caveats: VJ-independent divergence between tissue and blood was lower than expected in non-neoplastic patients but higher than expected in all gliomas, particularly low-grade gliomas. Group comparisons were based on small numbers of patients: three non-neoplastic, three low-grade glioma and several glioblastoma patients. Very few CDR3 sequences were shared between tissue and blood, attributed to high CDR3 diversity and limited sampling.

Reading the germline V gene gives CDR1 KGHDR and CDR2 SFDVKD. Taken from cysteine to phenylalanine, the CDR3 has 11 residues. Solely the CDR3 DNA is kept, with 33 bases framed from the first base. V gives up 0 bases and J gives up 8 bases, and the segment between their germline ends measures 3 bases. TCR alpha and beta CDR3 regions were amplified with the iRepertoire nested amplicon-rescue multiplex PCR (arm-PCR) platform from RNA. The input for one-step reverse transcription and amplification was roughly 95-400 ng of tissue mRNA or PBMC total RNA. Following bead purification, Illumina adapters were added by a secondary multiplex PCR, and the libraries were gel-purified between 200 and 400 bp. Demultiplexing relied on internal 6-nucleotide barcodes carried by the libraries. Sequencing of libraries was performed on an Illumina MiSeq with 2x220 or 2x250 nucleotide paired-end reads. Concerning the study's data processing: Paired reads were merged using FLASH 1.2.11 and were aligned to the GRCh37 human genome using BWA-MEM, after which TRA and TRB reads were extracted. V and J assignment used an IMGT-derived reference of cassette sequences and CDR3 motifs that included pseudogenes. Reads were translated in three frames, and productive CDR3s were defined by a C…FGXG motif without stop codons. A clonotype was defined as a unique combination of a V-J cassette pair and a CDR3 amino acid sequence. Reads were filtered by Hamming distance, thresholded by each sample's sequence error rate in mapped regions. In-frame beta chains were kept once TCRdb had trimmed the public reads at Q25 with fastp and called clones with MiXCR. Under each unique CDR3 protein, matching rows form one entry showing the most common genes and DNA. The V and J calls and clone size come from TCRdb's table, not from the authors' own analysis. The sample table shows more than 100,000 distinct CDR3 sequences, and around 28% are seen once. The ten largest clonotypes hold about 40% of the sample.

The sequenced sample consisted of glioma tissue, nonneoplastic brain tissue, or PBMCs (not recorded which). This sequence uses TRBV24-1 and TRBJ1-2; the D gene assignment is ambiguous. This sequence was found in a human donor with low-grade glioma or glioblastoma, undergoing nonglioma brain surgery, or in good health (not recorded which). Here the CDR3 is given as CATSDLGGYTF. The DNA sequence is given as TGTGCCACCAGTGATTTGGGGGGCTACACCTTC.